The 14 T cell receptor beta chains below come from one sample, sequenced in a study of CD8 T cells in ankylosing spondylitis. Study-wide results and limits: The study identified a TCR beta motif of under ten highly homologous variants that appeared characteristic of ankylosing spondylitis blood.

Antigens for these TCRs are unknown. Each CDR3 protein is one row after TCRdb ran MiXCR on the 5' RACE reads. Among 500,000 or so distinct CDR3 sequences, about 5.2% were seen once, and the ten largest hold under 4.5%. The sequencing sample was made of blood, either unsorted or a sorted T cell fraction (not recorded which). The receptors stem from a male donor with ankylosing spondylitis.

In this sample, this clonotype turned up many times. This rearrangement joins TRBV4-1 to TRBJ1-1; 9 bases agree with TRBD1. Germline lookup yields CDR1 MGHRA and CDR2 YSYEKL. The CDR3 has 13 residues. Trimming cost V 3 bases and J 10 bases; bases outside gene matches: 6. CDR3 sequence reads: CASSQGRDRAAFF. As DNA, the CDR3 is TGCGCCAGCAGCCAGGGGAGGGACAGGGCAGCTTTCTTT.

The chain recombines TRBV7-9 with TRBJ2-5, with 8 positions matching TRBD1. The trim removed 5 bases at V and 3 bases at J, leaving 11 bases unmatched. In germline, CDR1 is SEHNR, CDR2 FQNEAQ (reference sequence). CDR3 size: 16 residues. Here the CDR3 DNA reads TGTGCCAGCAGCCCGACCATCGACAGGGGCGAAGAGACCCAGTACTTC. Translation: CASSPTIDRGEETQYF.

This clonotype was found many times. The chain links TRBV12-3 or TRBV12-4 to TRBJ2-7, with D hard to call. Trimming removed 4 bases at V and 2 bases at J, with 18 bases between. The CDR3 spans 16 residues. The CDR3 region is CASSSLVGVRTYEQYF. The CDR3 coding sequence is TGTGCCAGCAGTTCACTGGTCGGCGTAAGGACCTACGAGCAGTACTTC.

This clonotype was detected ten times or more. This chain uses TRBV7-2 with TRBJ1-2; no clear D. Per germline, CDR1 SGHTA and CDR2 FQGNSA. The CDR3 consists of 13 residues. The germline V and J ends were trimmed by 8 bases and 3 bases, with 13 bases remaining between them. In nucleotides, the CDR3 is TGTGCCAGCGGTCCGGGCAGAGACTATGGCTACACCTTC. Encoded protein: CASGPGRDYGYTF. Drawing the rest from reference TRBV7-2 and TRBJ1-2, the complete variable domain is GAGVSQSPSNKVTEKGKDVELRCDPISGHTALYWYRQSLGQGLEFLIYFQGNSAPDKSGLPSDRFSAERTGGSVSTLTIQRTQQEDSAVYLCASGPGRDYGYTFGSGTRLTVV.

This clonotype was seen at least ten times. The chain uses TRBV11-2 and TRBJ2-5; either TRBD1 or TRBD2 may supply D (5 bases each). The CDR3 spans 12 residues. V was shortened by 7 bases and J by 7 bases, with 13 bases between the two germline ends. Germline lookup yields CDR1 SGHAT and CDR2 FQNNGV. This CDR3 is CASTTTEGTQYF. The CDR3 coding sequence is TGTGCCAGCACCACGACAGAGGGGACCCAGTACTTC.

This clonotype was observed a handful of times. The chain uses TRBV5-6 and TRBJ2-7; D ambiguous. Per germline, CDR1 SGHDT and CDR2 YYEEEE. The V gene lost 4 bases and the J gene lost 3 bases, with 11 bases spanning the gap. There are 13 residues in the CDR3. This CDR3 is CASSPGPHYEQYF. The CDR3 nucleotides read TGTGCCAGCAGCCCCGGACCCCACTACGAGCAGTACTTC.

This clonotype was observed at least ten times. The rearrangement joins TRBV7-9 to TRBJ1-1; 7 nucleotides agree with TRBD1. The CDR3 sequence is 15 residues long. CDR1 is SEHNR, CDR2 FQNEAQ, per germline (reference sequence). The ends lost 6 bases at V and 0 bases at J; junction bases unmatched: 7. Written as DNA, the CDR3 is TGTGCCAGCAGTACACCGGGACAGATGAACACTGAAGCTTTCTTT. Translated: CASSTPGQMNTEAFF.

This clonotype was detected many times. The chain combines TRBV6-1 with TRBJ1-3; D gene unclear. Germline CDR1 MNHNS, CDR2 SASEGT. Trimming took off 7 bases at V and 5 bases at J, with 9 bases between the two ends. The CDR3 loop spans 12 amino acids. Here the CDR3 DNA reads TGTGCCAGCACGGGCGGTAGAAACACCATATATTTT. Protein sequence: CASTGGRNTIYF.

The J gene is TRBJ2-1, the V gene TRBV18; D is uncertain. Germline V gene lookup returns CDR1 KGHSH and CDR2 LQKENI. V shed 5 bases and J shed 0 bases, with 11 bases lying between them. The length of the CDR3 is 15 residues. The CDR3 loop reads CASSISLSSYNEQFF. The CDR3 region has the DNA TGTGCCAGCTCAATCAGTCTTAGCTCCTACAATGAGCAGTTCTTC.

This clonotype was detected ten times or more. V gene TRBV10-2 combines with J gene TRBJ2-2; no firm D call. Trimming pared 4 bases from V and 6 bases from J, leaving 9 bases between. CDR1 is WSHSY, CDR2 SAAADI, per germline. The CDR3 is made up of 13 amino acids. The CDR3 region has the DNA TGCGCCAGCAGTGCCATCTCTCCCGGGGAGCTGTTTTTT. Protein: CASSAISPGELFF.

The CDR3, as DNA: TGTGCCAGCAGTGGGACTAGCGGGTCCAGGCAAGAGACCCAGTACTTC. Translated: CASSGTSGSRQETQYF. This chain uses TRBV2 with TRBJ2-5; 11 nucleotides agree with TRBD2. This CDR3 region has 16 residues. Looked up from germline, CDR1 is SNHLY and CDR2 is FYNNEI. The junction had 6 bases not matched to a gene; V was cut back by 4 bases and J by 2 bases.

The chain uses TRBV6-1 and TRBJ2-1; 12 bases line up with TRBD2. This CDR3 comprises 15 residues. Trimming at V came to 6 bases and at J to 8 bases, leaving 8 bases not matched to a gene. Germline V lookup: CDR1 MNHNS, CDR2 SASEGT. The CDR3 sequence is CASSPLGTSGHEQFF. CDR3 nucleotides: TGTGCCAGCAGCCCCCTTGGGACTAGCGGGCATGAGCAGTTCTTC.

This clonotype has more than one count but fewer than ten. The V gene is TRBV5-1, the J gene TRBJ2-7, with 7 bases that match TRBD1. V was clipped by 2 bases and J by 6 bases; unmatched bases: 14. The length of the CDR3 is 16 residues. CDR1 and CDR2 from the germline V gene are SGHRS and YFSETQ. The CDR3 region is CASSLYWDRPFFEQYF. CDR3 nucleotide sequence: TGCGCCAGCAGCTTATACTGGGACAGACCTTTCTTCGAGCAGTACTTC.

V usage is TRBV18 and J usage is TRBJ2-3, with D unresolved. The CDR3 covers 11 residues. CDR1 and CDR2 (germline): KGHSH, LQKENI. Trimming stripped 2 bases from V and 6 bases from J, with 3 bases between. CDR3 region: CASSPWDTQYF. For the CDR3, the DNA is TGTGCCAGCTCACCATGGGATACGCAGTATTTT.